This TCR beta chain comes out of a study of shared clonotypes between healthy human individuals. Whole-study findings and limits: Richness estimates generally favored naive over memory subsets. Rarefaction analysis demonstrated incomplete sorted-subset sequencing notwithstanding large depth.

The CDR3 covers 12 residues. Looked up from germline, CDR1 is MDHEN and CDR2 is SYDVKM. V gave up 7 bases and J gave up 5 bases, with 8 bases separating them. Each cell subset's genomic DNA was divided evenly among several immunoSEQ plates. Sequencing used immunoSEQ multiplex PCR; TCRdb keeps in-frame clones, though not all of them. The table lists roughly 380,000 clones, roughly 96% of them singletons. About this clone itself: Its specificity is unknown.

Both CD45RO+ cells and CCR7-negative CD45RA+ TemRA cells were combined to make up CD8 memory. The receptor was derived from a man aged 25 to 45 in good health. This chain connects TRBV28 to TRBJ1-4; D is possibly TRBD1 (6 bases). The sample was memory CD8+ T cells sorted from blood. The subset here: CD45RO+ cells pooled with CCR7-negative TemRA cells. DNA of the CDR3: TGTGCCAGCATAGGGGGGAATGAAAAACTGTTTTTT. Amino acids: CASIGGNEKLFF.